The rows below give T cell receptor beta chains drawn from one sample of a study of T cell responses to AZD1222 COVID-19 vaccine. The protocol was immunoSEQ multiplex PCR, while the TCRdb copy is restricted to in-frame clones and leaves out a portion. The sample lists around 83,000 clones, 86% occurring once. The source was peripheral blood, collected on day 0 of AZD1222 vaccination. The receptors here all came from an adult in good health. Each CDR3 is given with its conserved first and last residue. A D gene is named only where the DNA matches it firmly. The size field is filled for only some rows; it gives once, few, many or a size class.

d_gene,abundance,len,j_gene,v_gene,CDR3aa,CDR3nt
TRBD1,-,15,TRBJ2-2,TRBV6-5,CASSQNRGRTGELFF,TGTGCCAGCAGTCAGAACAGGGGTCGCACCGGGGAGCTGTTTTTT
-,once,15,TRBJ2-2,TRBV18,CASSPPPINTGELFF,TGTGCCAGCTCACCTCCCCCAATCAACACCGGGGAGCTGTTTTTT
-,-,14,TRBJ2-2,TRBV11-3,CASSLDPVAGELFF,TGTGCCAGCAGCTTAGATCCCGTTGCCGGGGAGCTGTTTTTT
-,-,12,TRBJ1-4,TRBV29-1,CSARYGGEKLFF,TGCAGCGCCCGTTACGGTGGTGAAAAACTGTTTTTT
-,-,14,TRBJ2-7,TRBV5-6,CASSLLYSSYEQYF,TGTGCCAGCAGCTTGTTGTACAGTTCCTACGAGCAGTACTTC
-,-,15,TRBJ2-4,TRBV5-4,CASSLGAVAKNIQYF,TGTGCCAGCAGCTTGGGGGCGGTAGCCAAAAACATTCAGTACTTC
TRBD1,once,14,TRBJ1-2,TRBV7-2,CASSSTGTGGGYTF,TGTGCCAGCAGCTCCACCGGGACAGGGGGTGGCTACACCTTC
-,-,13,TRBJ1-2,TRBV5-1,CASSLSPDYGYTF,TGCGCCAGCAGCTTGTCTCCGGATTATGGCTACACCTTC
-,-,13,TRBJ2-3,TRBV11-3,CASSLDSFGTQYF,TGTGCCAGCAGCTTAGATTCATTCGGTACGCAGTATTTT
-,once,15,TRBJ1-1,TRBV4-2,CASSQGGYPGTEAFF,TGTGCCAGCAGCCAAGGGGGGTACCCGGGGACTGAAGCTTTCTTT
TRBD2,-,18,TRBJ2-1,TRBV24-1,CATSDPAGGRGSYNEQFF,TGTGCCACCAGTGATCCAGCGGGGGGCAGGGGCTCCTACAATGAGCAGTTCTTC